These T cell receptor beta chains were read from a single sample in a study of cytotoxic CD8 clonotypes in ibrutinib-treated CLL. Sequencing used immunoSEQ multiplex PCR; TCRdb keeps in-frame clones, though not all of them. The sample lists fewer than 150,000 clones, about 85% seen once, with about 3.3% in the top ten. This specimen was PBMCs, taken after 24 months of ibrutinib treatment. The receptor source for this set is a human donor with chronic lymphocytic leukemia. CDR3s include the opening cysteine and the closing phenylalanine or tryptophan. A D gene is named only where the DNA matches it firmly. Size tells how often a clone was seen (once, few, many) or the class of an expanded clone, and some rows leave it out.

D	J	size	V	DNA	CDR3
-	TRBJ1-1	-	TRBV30	TGTGCCTGGAGTGGGCCGGACAGTCTTCCCCCTTGGAACACTGAAGCTTTCTTT	CAWSGPDSLPPWNTEAFF
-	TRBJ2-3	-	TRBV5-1	TGCGCCAGCAGCTTGTGGGGAAACGAGGGCGCAGATACGCAGTATTTT	CASSLWGNEGADTQYF
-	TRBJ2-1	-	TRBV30	TGTGCCTGGAGTGTAAGGGCCAGTACCTACAATGAGCAGTTCTTC	CAWSVRASTYNEQFF
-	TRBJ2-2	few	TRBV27	TGTGCCAGCAGTCACGGACAGCGAAACACCGGGGAGCTGTTTTTT	CASSHGQRNTGELFF
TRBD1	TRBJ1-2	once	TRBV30	TGTGCCTGGAGTTACAGGGGGCTAGGAGGAAACTATGGCTACACCTTC	CAWSYRGLGGNYGYTF
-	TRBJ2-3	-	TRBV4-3	TGCGCCAGCAGCCAAGAGCCCTCGGGGCGGGCGACAGATACGCAGTATTTT	CASSQEPSGRATDTQYF
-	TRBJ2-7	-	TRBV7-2	TGTGCCAGCAGCGCGTCGTTCACCTACGAGCAGTACTTC	CASSASFTYEQYF
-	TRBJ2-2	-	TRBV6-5	TGTGCCACTATGAGGGGTACTGGGGAGCTGTTTTTT	CATMRGTGELFF
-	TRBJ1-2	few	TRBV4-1	TGCGCCAGCAGCCAAGATTGGGTCGTGGGGCGGGGCTACACCTTC	CASSQDWVVGRGYTF
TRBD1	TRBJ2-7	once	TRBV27	TGTGCCAGCAGGGTCCACGGGACAGGGGGGTTCGAGCAGTACTTC	CASRVHGTGGFEQYF
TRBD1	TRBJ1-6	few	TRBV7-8	TGTGCCAGCAGCTTAGTCGGACAGGGCGGATTTTCTTCACCCCTCCACTTT	CASSLVGQGGFSSPLHF
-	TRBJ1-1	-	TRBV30	TGTGCCTGGAGAGCCTATACAGGTGGCACTGAAGCTTTCTTT	CAWRAYTGGTEAFF
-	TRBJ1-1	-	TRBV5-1	TGCGCCAGCAGCTTGGAGGGCACTGAAGCTTTCTTT	CASSLEGTEAFF
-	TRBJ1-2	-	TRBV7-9	TGTGCCAGCAGCTTGGGGACCGTTCCTAACTATGGCTACACCTTC	CASSLGTVPNYGYTF
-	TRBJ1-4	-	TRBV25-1	TGTGCCAGCACCGCCCCGGACGGATCTAATGAAAAACTGTTTTTT	CASTAPDGSNEKLFF
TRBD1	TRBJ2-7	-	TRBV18	TGTGCCAGCTCACCACCAGGACAGGGGGGCGCCTACGAGCAGTACTTC	CASSPPGQGGAYEQYF
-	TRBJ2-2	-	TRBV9	TGTGCCAGCAGCGTAGACAGGAACACCGGGGAGCTGTTTTTT	CASSVDRNTGELFF
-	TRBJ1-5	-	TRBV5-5	TGTGCCAGCAGCCTAGTGGACCTTAGCAATCAGCCCCAGCATTTT	CASSLVDLSNQPQHF
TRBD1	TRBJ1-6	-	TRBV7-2	TGTGCCAGCAGCCAACAGGGACAGTCACCCCTCCACTTT	CASSQQGQSPLHF
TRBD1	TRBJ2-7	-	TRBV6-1	TGTGCCAGCAGTGGGACAGGGATGAACTTC	CASSGTGMNF
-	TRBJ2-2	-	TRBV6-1	TGTGCCAGCAGGGGATTGAACACCGGGGAGCTGTTTTTT	CASRGLNTGELFF
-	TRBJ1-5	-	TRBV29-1	TGCAGCGTTGCGGTAGGGGGGAACCGGCCCCAGCATTTT	CSVAVGGNRPQHF
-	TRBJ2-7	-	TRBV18	TGTGCCAGCTCACCCCAGCGGAGCGACGAGCAGTACTTC	CASSPQRSDEQYF
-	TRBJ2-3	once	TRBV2	TGTGCCTGCTCGTTCGGGGGAACAGATACGCAGTATTTT	CACSFGGTDTQYF
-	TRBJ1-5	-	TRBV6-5	TGTGCCAGCAGTTGGTCCAGCAGGAGCAATCAGCCCCAGCATTTT	CASSWSSRSNQPQHF
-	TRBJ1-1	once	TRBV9	TGTGCCAGCAGCGTTTGGCTGAACACTGAAGCTTTCTTT	CASSVWLNTEAFF
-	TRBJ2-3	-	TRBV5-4	TGTGCCAGCAGCTTGGCCCATAGCACAGATACGCAGTATTTT	CASSLAHSTDTQYF
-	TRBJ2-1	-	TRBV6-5	TGTGCCAGCAGTAGTAGCGGTGGCTCCTACAATGAGCAGTTCTTC	CASSSSGGSYNEQFF
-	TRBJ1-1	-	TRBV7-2	TGTGCCAGCAGCCCTGAGAGGGTGAACACTGAAGCTTTCTTT	CASSPERVNTEAFF
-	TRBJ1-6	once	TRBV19	TGTGCCAGTAGTATGGGAGACGGGACACCCCTCCACTTT	CASSMGDGTPLHF
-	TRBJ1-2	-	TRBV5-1	TGCGCCAGCAGCTTGGCCGGAGGGTATGGCTACACCTTC	CASSLAGGYGYTF
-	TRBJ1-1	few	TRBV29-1	TGCAGCGTTTCGAGAAACACTGAAGCTTTCTTT	CSVSRNTEAFF
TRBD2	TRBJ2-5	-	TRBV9	TGTGCCAGCAGCCCAGGGACTAGCGGGGGGGTACAAGAGACCCAGTACTTC	CASSPGTSGGVQETQYF